The 30 T cell receptor beta chains presented below share a single source sample, sequenced in a study of identical twins. MiXCR, applied by TCRdb to the 5' RACE reads, yields one record per CDR3 protein. The repertoire holds nearly 650,000 distinct CDR3 sequences, around 7.4% seen once, with less than 2% in the top ten. These records were also assigned to another study, of yellow fever vaccine responses in identical twins.

The sequenced material came from PBMCs. These receptor sequences come from a woman between 18 and 29 years old in good health.

This clonotype came up a few times. The genes are TRBV6-6 and TRBJ2-7; 8 bases are shared with TRBD1. Germline loops: CDR1 MNHNY, CDR2 SVGAGI (reference sequence). This CDR3 contains 13 residues. V was pared by 5 bases and J by 5 bases, with 5 bases of the junction left unmatched. The CDR3: CASSHRGFDEQYV. The DNA for the CDR3 is TGTGCCAGCAGTCACAGGGGGTTCGACGAGCAGTACGTC.

In this sample, this clonotype turned up many times. This rearrangement joins TRBV2 to TRBJ1-5; no firm D call. Trimming cost V 0 bases and J 4 bases, with 13 bases left between them. This CDR3 comprises 16 residues. The V gene's germline CDR1 is SNHLY and CDR2 FYNNEI. The CDR3 nucleotides are TGTGCCAGCAGTGAAGCGCTTAGCATTTGGAATCAGCCCCAGCATTTT. It translates to CASSEALSIWNQPQHF.

The table lists this clonotype with a few counts. This sequence joins TRBV5-1 and TRBJ1-6, with 7 positions matching TRBD1. Trimming cost V 4 bases and J 6 bases; bases outside gene matches: 10. Germline V gene data show CDR1 as SGHRS and CDR2 as YFSETQ. The CDR3 runs 16 residues. This chain's CDR3 is CASSPLGGSSNSPLHF. The CDR3 DNA follows: TGCGCCAGCAGCCCTTTAGGGGGCTCAAGTAATTCACCCCTCCACTTT.

This chain uses TRBV6-1 with TRBJ2-7, with 9 bases aligning to TRBD1. The CDR3 has 15 amino acids. V shed 4 bases, J shed 2 bases, and the junction held 6 bases outside the gene matches. Germline V CDR1 and CDR2: MNHNS, SASEGT. The CDR3 nucleotides read TGTGCCAGCAGTGTTTGGGGACAGGGCACCTACGAGCAGTACGTC. This translates into CASSVWGQGTYEQYV.

The table lists this clonotype with many counts. The chain links TRBV7-2 to TRBJ2-7; D unclear. V was pared by 1 base and J by 6 bases, with 13 bases between. Germline CDR1 is SGHTA and CDR2 is FQGNSA. The CDR3 is 14 amino acids. This CDR3 reads CASSLGQSAREQYF. The CDR3 DNA reads as TGTGCCAGCAGCTTAGGACAATCCGCCCGCGAGCAGTACTTC.

The rearrangement joins TRBV14 to TRBJ2-7; maybe TRBD1 (5 bases). Trimming cost V 2 bases and J 4 bases, with 12 bases left between them. CDR1 is SGHDN, CDR2 FVKESK, per germline. This CDR3 has 14 amino acids. CDR3 sequence reads: CASSQRETEYEQYF. The CDR3 nucleotides read TGTGCCAGCAGCCAACGAGAGACAGAGTACGAGCAGTACTTC.

This clonotype has only a few counts. This rearrangement joins TRBV6-6 to TRBJ2-7; D is possibly TRBD1 (5 bases). The V gene's germline CDR1 is MNHNY and CDR2 SVGAGI (reference sequence). V shed 6 bases and J shed 1 base, with 10 bases lying between them. The CDR3 has 13 amino acids. The CDR3 loop is CASSYTGSYEQYF. CDR3 sequence (DNA): TGTGCCAGCAGCTATACAGGATCCTACGAGCAGTACTTC.

This clonotype was seen a few times. The genes are TRBV20-1 and TRBJ2-3; 10 nucleotides align to TRBD1. CDR1 and CDR2 from the germline V gene are DFQATT and SNEGSKA (reference sequence). This CDR3 has 17 residues. J gave up 4 bases and V 3 bases, and 13 bases lay outside the gene matches. The CDR3 DNA reads TGCAGTGCTAGTGATTCCCGGGACAGGGGTTTCCCAGATACGCAGTATTTT. This encodes CSASDSRDRGFPDTQYF.

This clonotype was picked up many times. The chain recombines TRBV12-3 or TRBV12-4 with TRBJ2-1; 7 bases fit TRBD2. The junction had 8 bases not matched to a gene; V was cut back by 1 base and J by 8 bases. This CDR3 is built from 15 residues. CDR3 sequence: CASSLGGSIRDEQFF. The CDR3 DNA reads as TGTGCCAGCAGTTTAGGCGGGAGTATTAGGGATGAGCAGTTCTTC.

This clonotype has a count of ten or more. The chain uses TRBV29-1 and TRBJ2-1, with D possibly TRBD2 on 7 matching bases. The germline V gene has CDR1 SQVTM and CDR2 ANQGSEA. With 5 bases removed from V and 9 bases from J, the gap between germline ends came to 11 bases. The CDR3 covers 11 residues. The CDR3 spells CSVWEGVEQFF. CDR3 DNA sequence: TGCAGCGTTTGGGAGGGGGTTGAGCAGTTCTTC.

This clonotype was counted a few times. One junction end does not reproduce the germline sequence, and a read error may be involved. This chain joins TRBV5-1 and TRBJ2-3, with D unresolved. CDR3 length: 16 amino acids. Germline V gives CDR1 SGHRS, CDR2 YFSETQ. CDR3 bases: TGCGCCAGCAGCTTGGGGGGATCTCGGTACACAGATACGCAGTACTTT. Residues: CASSLGGSRYTDTQYF.

This clonotype was observed a few times. This chain uses TRBV20-1 with TRBJ2-1; tentatively, D is TRBD2 (6 bases). The CDR3 loop spans 17 amino acids. Trimming removed 3 bases at V and 0 bases at J, with 18 bases between. CDR1 and CDR2 (germline): DFQATT, SNEGSKA (reference sequence). This chain's CDR3 is CSARELFLGSSYNEQFF. The CDR3 DNA follows: TGCAGTGCTAGGGAACTCTTTCTCGGGAGCTCCTACAATGAGCAGTTCTTC.

The chain recombines TRBV28 with TRBJ1-6; 7 positions agree with TRBD1. Trimming cost V 6 bases and J 8 bases; bases outside gene matches: 13. The CDR3 covers 16 residues. Germline CDR1 MDHEN, CDR2 SYDVKM. The DNA of the CDR3 is TGTGCCAGCAGAATGGACAGGCCCACAACCCATTCACCCCTCCACTTT. It specifies CASRMDRPTTHSPLHF.

Many counts were recorded for this clonotype. The chain recombines TRBV5-1 with TRBJ2-2, with a weak D call TRBD1 (6 bases). The CDR3 is 15 residues long. V lost 4 bases, J lost 0 bases, and 10 bases lay in between. Germline values: CDR1 SGHRS, CDR2 YFSETQ. This CDR3 reads CASSKGQPNTGELFF. The CDR3 DNA reads as TGCGCCAGCAGCAAAGGACAGCCGAACACCGGGGAGCTGTTTTTT. Complete variable domain (other parts from reference TRBV5-1 and TRBJ2-2): KAGVTQTPRYLIKTRGQQVTLSCSPISGHRSVSWYQQTPGQGLQFLFEYFSETQRNKGNFPGRFSGRQFSNSRSEMNVSTLELGDSALYLCASSKGQPNTGELFFGEGSRLTVL.

The CDR3 region is CASSPDEDEQFF. The CDR3 DNA is TGTGCCAGTAGTCCAGATGAGGATGAGCAGTTCTTC. The gene calls are TRBV19 and TRBJ2-1; D gene unclear. V dropped 5 bases and J dropped 8 bases, with 10 bases sitting between them. Per the germline V gene, CDR1 is LNHDA and CDR2 is SQIVND (reference sequence). This CDR3 is 12 amino acids long.

This clonotype was counted a few times. The chain joins TRBV4-1 to TRBJ2-1; 12 bases fit TRBD2. CDR1 and CDR2 from the germline V gene are MGHRA and YSYEKL. V was pared by 2 bases and J by 2 bases, with 4 bases of the junction left unmatched. There are 17 residues in the CDR3. CDR3 sequence: CASSQLAGGLTYNEQFF. CDR3 coding DNA: TGCGCCAGCAGCCAACTAGCGGGGGGGCTCACCTACAATGAGCAGTTCTTC.

V usage is TRBV5-1 and J usage is TRBJ1-4; 11 positions agree with TRBD1. J gave up 7 bases and V 7 bases, and 3 bases lay outside the gene matches. The length of the CDR3 is 13 residues. Germline V CDR1 and CDR2: SGHRS, YFSETQ. The CDR3 is CASRTGGFEKLFF. DNA of the CDR3: TGCGCCAGCCGGACAGGGGGCTTTGAAAAACTGTTTTTT.

This clonotype was detected ten times or more. V and J are TRBV20-1 and TRBJ1-6, with D perhaps matching TRBD1 (6 bases). V lost 5 bases and J 7 bases, leaving 12 bases between the germline ends. Germline CDR1 is DFQATT and CDR2 is SNEGSKA (reference sequence). CDR3 length: 13 amino acids. The CDR3 here is CSAQGILNSPLHF. In nucleotides, the CDR3 is TGCAGTGCTCAGGGGATTCTAAATTCACCCCTCCACTTT.

The chain links TRBV10-3 to TRBJ1-5, with unresolved D. Between the trimmed V and J ends, which lost 5 bases and 7 bases, there was a span of 6 bases. The CDR3 consists of 11 residues. Germline assignment: CDR1 ENHRY and CDR2 SYGVKD. CDR3 nucleotide sequence: TGTGCCATCAGTTGGTCGCAGCCCCAGCATTTT. Protein product: CAISWSQPQHF.

This clonotype turned up a few times. The J gene is TRBJ1-5, the V gene TRBV12-3 or TRBV12-4, with TRBD1 matching 7 bases. This CDR3 region has 17 residues. J was trimmed by 0 bases and V by 3 bases; bases with no gene match: 8. The chain's CDR3 is CASSFDRVRNSNQPQHF. For the CDR3, the DNA is TGTGCCAGCAGTTTCGACAGGGTGAGGAATAGCAATCAGCCCCAGCATTTT.

This clonotype has ten or more counts. The rearrangement joins TRBV12-3 or TRBV12-4 to TRBJ1-4, with D unresolved. The CDR3 length is 14 residues. Trimming took 3 bases from V and 4 from J, leaving 9 bases between them. The CDR3 region is CASSFEGLNEKLFF. In DNA form, the CDR3 reads TGTGCCAGCAGTTTTGAGGGCCTTAATGAAAAACTGTTTTTT.

In its sample, this clonotype was seen many times. The gene calls are TRBV20-1 and TRBJ1-6; a weak D match, TRBD1 (5 bases). CDR1 DFQATT and CDR2 SNEGSKA come from the germline V gene (reference sequence). The CDR3 is made up of 14 amino acids. Written as DNA, the CDR3 is TGCAGCGACCAGGGAATTGGGGAAAATTCACCCCTCCACTTT. It is translated as CSDQGIGENSPLHF.

This chain uses TRBV28 with TRBJ1-2, with D unresolved. V was trimmed by 2 bases and J by 3 bases, leaving 7 bases between them. CDR3 length equals 13 residues. Germline V gene lookup returns CDR1 MDHEN and CDR2 SYDVKM. CDR3 in DNA: TGTGCCAGCAGTTTAACGGATGACTATGGCTACACCTTC. Translating it yields CASSLTDDYGYTF.

This clonotype was counted a few times. The chain has TRBV29-1 and TRBJ2-7; 8 bases map to TRBD2. In germline, CDR1 is SQVTM, CDR2 ANQGSEA. V shed 5 bases and J 0 bases; nucleotides not matched to a gene: 9. CDR3 length: 15 residues. The chain's CDR3 is CSVMGKRESSYEQYF. The CDR3 region has the DNA TGCAGCGTTATGGGAAAGCGGGAGAGCTCCTACGAGCAGTACTTC.

This clonotype was seen at least ten times. This chain joins TRBV6-5 and TRBJ2-1; 9 nucleotides agree with TRBD2. V was pared by 0 bases and J by 9 bases, with 9 bases of the junction left unmatched. The CDR3 spans 16 residues. Germline assignment: CDR1 MNHEY and CDR2 SVGAGI. The CDR3 protein is CASSYSILAGSGEQFF. CDR3 bases: TGTGCCAGCAGTTACTCGATTCTAGCGGGGTCAGGTGAGCAGTTCTTC.

The chain carries TRBV20-1 and TRBJ2-7, with 8 bases identical to TRBD2. Germline assignment: CDR1 DFQATT and CDR2 SNEGSKA (reference sequence). J gave up 1 base and V 3 bases, and 17 bases lay outside the gene matches. CDR3 length equals 18 residues. CDR3 nucleotides: TGCAGTGCTAGGGGGGTGGGAGCGGGAGCGTTAGGGTCCTACGAGCAGTACTTC. It yields the protein CSARGVGAGALGSYEQYF.

This clonotype turned up a few times. This sequence joins TRBV11-2 and TRBJ2-5; weak D call: TRBD1 (6 bases). Germline-derived CDR1 and CDR2 are SGHAT and FQNNGV. V was cut by 3 bases and J by 7 bases, with 12 bases left in between. The CDR3 consists of 13 residues. The CDR3 loop is CASSLGAEGTQYF. CDR3 DNA sequence: TGTGCCAGCAGCTTGGGGGCCGAGGGGACCCAGTACTTC.

There are many counts of this clonotype. The chain has TRBV4-2 and TRBJ2-1, with 10 bases fitting TRBD2. The V gene end was trimmed by 5 bases and the J gene end by 9 bases; junction bases not matched to a gene: 10. Germline values: CDR1 LGHNA, CDR2 YNFKEQ. This CDR3 spans 15 amino acids. CDR3 DNA sequence: TGTGCCAGCAGCACAGCGGGAGGGGGTTTCAGTGAGCAGTTCTTC. This encodes CASSTAGGGFSEQFF.

In this sample, this clonotype turned up a few times. V is TRBV7-6 and J is TRBJ2-2; maybe TRBD2 (5 bases). Per the germline V gene, CDR1 is SGHVS and CDR2 is FNYEAQ. The CDR3 length is 14 residues. V dropped 4 bases and J dropped 9 bases, with 15 bases sitting between them. The CDR3 spells CASSSLRGTRELFF. CDR3 nucleotides: TGTGCCAGCAGCTCGCTTCGGGGAACCCGGGAGCTGTTTTTT.

This clonotype occurred many times. This chain connects TRBV15 to TRBJ2-1; D ambiguous. The CDR3 runs 17 residues. The germline V and J ends were trimmed by 1 base and 5 bases, with 18 bases remaining between them. Germline V CDR1 and CDR2: LNHNV, YYDKDF (reference sequence). CDR3 sequence reads: CATSRVYQPQPHNEQFF. CDR3 sequence (DNA): TGTGCCACCAGCAGAGTATACCAGCCTCAACCCCACAATGAGCAGTTCTTC.